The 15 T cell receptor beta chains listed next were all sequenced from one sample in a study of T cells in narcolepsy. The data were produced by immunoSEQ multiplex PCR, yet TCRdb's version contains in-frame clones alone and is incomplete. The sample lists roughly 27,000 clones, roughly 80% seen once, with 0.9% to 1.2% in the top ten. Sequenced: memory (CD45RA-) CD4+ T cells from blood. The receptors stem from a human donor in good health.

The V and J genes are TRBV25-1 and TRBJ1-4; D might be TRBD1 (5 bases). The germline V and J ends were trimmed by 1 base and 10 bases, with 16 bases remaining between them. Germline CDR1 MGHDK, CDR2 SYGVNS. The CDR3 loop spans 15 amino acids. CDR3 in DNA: TGTGCCAGCAGTGAATTAGGTGGAGGGGATGGAAAACTGTTTTTT. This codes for CASSELGGGDGKLFF.

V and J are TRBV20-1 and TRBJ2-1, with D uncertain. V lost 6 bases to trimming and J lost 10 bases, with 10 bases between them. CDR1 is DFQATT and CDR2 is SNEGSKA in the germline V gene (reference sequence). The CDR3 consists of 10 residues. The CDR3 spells CSASATEQFF. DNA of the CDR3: TGCAGTGCGTCGGCGACAGAGCAGTTCTTC.

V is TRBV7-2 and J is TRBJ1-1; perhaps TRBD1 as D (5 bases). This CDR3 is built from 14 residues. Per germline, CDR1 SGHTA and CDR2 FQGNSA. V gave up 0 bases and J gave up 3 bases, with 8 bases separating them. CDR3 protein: CASSLAPGYTEAFF. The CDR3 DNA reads TGTGCCAGCAGCTTAGCGCCAGGGTACACTGAAGCTTTCTTT.

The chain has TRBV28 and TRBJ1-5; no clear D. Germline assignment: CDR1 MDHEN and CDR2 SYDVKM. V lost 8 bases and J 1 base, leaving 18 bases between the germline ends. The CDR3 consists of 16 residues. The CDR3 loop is CASSPVGTRSNQPQHF. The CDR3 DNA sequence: TGTGCCAGCTCTCCGGTCGGAACCCGGAGCAATCAGCCCCAGCATTTT.

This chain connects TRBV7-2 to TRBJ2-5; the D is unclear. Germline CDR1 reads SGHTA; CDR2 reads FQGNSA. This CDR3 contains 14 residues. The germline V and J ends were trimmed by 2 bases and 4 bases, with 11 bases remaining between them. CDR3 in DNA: TGTGCCAGCAGCTTACCCGGAGTGGGAGAGACCCAGTACTTC. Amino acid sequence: CASSLPGVGETQYF.

The CDR3 DNA sequence: TGTGCCAGCAGCTCCCGGACGGCCAACACTGAAGCTTTCTTT. Translating it yields CASSSRTANTEAFF. V is TRBV7-9 and J is TRBJ1-1; no firm D call. V was clipped by 4 bases and J by 2 bases, with 11 bases between them. From germline, CDR1 is SEHNR and CDR2 FQNEAQ (reference sequence). The CDR3 contains 14 residues.

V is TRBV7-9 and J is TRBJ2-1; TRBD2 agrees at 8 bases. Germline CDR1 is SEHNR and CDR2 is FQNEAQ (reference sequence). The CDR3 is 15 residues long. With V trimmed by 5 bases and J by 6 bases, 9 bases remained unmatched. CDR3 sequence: CASSPPGAGGNEQFF. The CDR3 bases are TGTGCCAGCAGCCCCCCCGGGGCGGGAGGCAATGAGCAGTTCTTC.

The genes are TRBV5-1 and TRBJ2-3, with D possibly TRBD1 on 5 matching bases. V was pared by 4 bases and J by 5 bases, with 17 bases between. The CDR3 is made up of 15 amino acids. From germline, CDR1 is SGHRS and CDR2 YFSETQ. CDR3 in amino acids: CASSQTESRRDTQYF. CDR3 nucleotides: TGCGCCAGCAGCCAGACAGAGTCGCGAAGAGATACGCAGTATTTT.

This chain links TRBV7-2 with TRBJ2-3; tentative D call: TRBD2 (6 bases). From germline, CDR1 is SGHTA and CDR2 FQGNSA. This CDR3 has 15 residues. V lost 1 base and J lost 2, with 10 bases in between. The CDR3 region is CASSLGGEVTDTQYF. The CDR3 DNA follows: TGTGCCAGCAGCTTAGGAGGGGAGGTCACAGATACGCAGTATTTT.

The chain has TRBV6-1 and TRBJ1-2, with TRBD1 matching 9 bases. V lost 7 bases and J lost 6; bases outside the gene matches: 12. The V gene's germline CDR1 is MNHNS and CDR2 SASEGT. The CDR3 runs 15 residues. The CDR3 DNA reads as TGTGCCAGCACCATCCAATCGGGGACAGGGCATGGCTACACCTTC. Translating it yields CASTIQSGTGHGYTF.

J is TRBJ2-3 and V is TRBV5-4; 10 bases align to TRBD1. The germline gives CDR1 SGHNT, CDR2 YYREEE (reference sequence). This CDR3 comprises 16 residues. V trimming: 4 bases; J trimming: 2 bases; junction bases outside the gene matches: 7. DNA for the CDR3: TGTGCCAGCAGCAAACCCGGGACAGGGGTCACAGATACGCAGTATTTT. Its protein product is CASSKPGTGVTDTQYF.

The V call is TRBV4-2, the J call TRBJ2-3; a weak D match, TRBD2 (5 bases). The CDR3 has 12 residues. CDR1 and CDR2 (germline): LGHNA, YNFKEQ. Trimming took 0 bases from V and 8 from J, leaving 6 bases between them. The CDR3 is CASSQDGGTQYF. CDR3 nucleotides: TGTGCCAGCAGCCAAGATGGAGGTACGCAGTATTTT.

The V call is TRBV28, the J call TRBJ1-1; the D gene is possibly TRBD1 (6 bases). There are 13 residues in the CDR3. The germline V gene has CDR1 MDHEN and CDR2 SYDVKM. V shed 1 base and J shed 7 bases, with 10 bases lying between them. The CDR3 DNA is TGTGCCAGCAGTTTATTGGGGACACGTGAAGCTTTCTTT. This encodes CASSLLGTREAFF.

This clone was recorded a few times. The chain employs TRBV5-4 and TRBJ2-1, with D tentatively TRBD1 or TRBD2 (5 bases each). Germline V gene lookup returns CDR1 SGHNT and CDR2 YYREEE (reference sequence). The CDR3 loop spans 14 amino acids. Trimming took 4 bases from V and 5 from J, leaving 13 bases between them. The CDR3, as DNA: TGTGCCAGCAGCCCCACGGGGACCGACAATGAGCAGTTCTTC. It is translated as CASSPTGTDNEQFF.

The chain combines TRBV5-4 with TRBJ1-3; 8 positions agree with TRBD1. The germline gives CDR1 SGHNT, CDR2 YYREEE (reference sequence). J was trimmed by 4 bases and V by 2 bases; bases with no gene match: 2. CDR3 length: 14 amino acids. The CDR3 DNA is TGTGCCAGCAGCTTACAGGGGGGAGGAAACACCATATATTTT. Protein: CASSLQGGGNTIYF. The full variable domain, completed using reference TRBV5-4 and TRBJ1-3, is ETGVTQSPTHLIKTRGQQVTLRCSSQSGHNTVSWYQQALGQGPQFIFQYYREEENGRGNFPPRFSGLQFPNYSSELNVNALELDDSALYLCASSLQGGGNTIYFGEGSWLTVV.